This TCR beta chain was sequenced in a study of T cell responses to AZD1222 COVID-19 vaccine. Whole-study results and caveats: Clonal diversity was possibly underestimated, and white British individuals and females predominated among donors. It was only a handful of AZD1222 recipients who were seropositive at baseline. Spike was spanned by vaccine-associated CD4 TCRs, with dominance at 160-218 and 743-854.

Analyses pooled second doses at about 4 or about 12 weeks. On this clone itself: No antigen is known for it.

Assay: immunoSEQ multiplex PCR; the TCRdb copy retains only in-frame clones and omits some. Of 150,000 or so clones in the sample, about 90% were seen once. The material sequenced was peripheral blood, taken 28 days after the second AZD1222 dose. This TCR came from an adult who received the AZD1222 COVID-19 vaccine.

The CDR3 sequence: CASSGAAGGNTDTQYF. The DNA of the CDR3 is TGTGCCAGCAGCGGTGCGGCGGGAGGTAACACAGATACGCAGTATTTT. The rearrangement links TRBV5-4 to TRBJ2-3, with TRBD2 matching over 8 bases. The CDR3 consists of 16 residues. CDR1 and CDR2 (germline): SGHNT, YYREEE (reference sequence). Trimming removed 4 bases from V and 2 bases from J; junction bases left unmatched: 9.